This entry lists 18 T cell receptor beta chains sequenced from one sample in a study of technical replicates of blood from four donors. The protocol was immunoSEQ multiplex PCR, while the TCRdb copy is restricted to in-frame clones and leaves out a portion. Of under 100,000 clones listed, 65% to 90% were seen once; the top ten hold approximately 4.6%. The specimen was PBMCs. The receptors here all came from a human donor in good health. Some clones in this sample may be carry-over from other donors' samples.

The chain joins TRBV7-9 to TRBJ2-5, with 7 bases that match TRBD2. This CDR3 has 13 amino acids. The trim removed 0 bases at V and 6 bases at J, leaving 1 base unmatched. CDR1 is SEHNR, CDR2 FQNEAQ, per germline (reference sequence). In nucleotides, the CDR3 is TGTGCCAGCAGCTTAGCAGCGGGGAAGACCCAGTACTTC. This codes for CASSLAAGKTQYF.

The J gene is TRBJ1-5, the V gene TRBV7-9, with 9 bases identical to TRBD1. The CDR3 sequence is 13 residues long. Trimming removed 8 bases from V and 6 bases from J; junction bases left unmatched: 5. Germline V gene sequence: CDR1 SEHNR, CDR2 FQNEAQ (reference sequence). CDR3 nucleotide sequence: TGTGCCAGCGAGACAGGGGGGGGTCAGCCCCAGCATTTT. Translated, it gives CASETGGGQPQHF.

The chain is built from TRBV10-3 and TRBJ2-3; possible D gene TRBD1, 5 bases. This CDR3 has 14 amino acids. Germline loops: CDR1 ENHRY, CDR2 SYGVKD. V lost 6 bases to trimming and J lost 1 base, with 11 bases between them. DNA for the CDR3: TGTGCCATCAGGAAGGGGATTGGCACAGATACGCAGTATTTT. Protein: CAIRKGIGTDTQYF.

V gene TRBV19 combines with J gene TRBJ1-5; tentative D call: TRBD1 (5 bases). CDR1 is LNHDA and CDR2 is SQIVND in the germline V gene (reference sequence). The CDR3 runs 14 residues. Trimming shortened V by 3 bases and J by 7 bases, and 13 bases separated the two germline ends. CDR3 DNA: TGTGCCAGTAGTATCGGGACCGGGAGCCAGCCCCAGCATTTT. Translation: CASSIGTGSQPQHF. The complete variable domain, with remaining parts taken from reference TRBV19 and TRBJ1-5, reads DGGITQSPKYLFRKEGQNVTLSCEQNLNHDAMYWYRQDPGQGLRLIYYSQIVNDFQKGDIAEGYSVSREKKESFPLTVTSAQKNPTAFYLCASSIGTGSQPQHFGDGTRLSIL.

The chain is built from TRBV11-2 and TRBJ2-1, with 9 bases aligning to TRBD2. CDR1 and CDR2 (germline): SGHAT, FQNNGV. Trimming at V came to 5 bases and at J to 5 bases, leaving 13 bases not matched to a gene. This CDR3 has 17 residues. CDR3 region: CASSVGRGGALDNEQFF. CDR3 DNA sequence: TGTGCCAGCAGCGTGGGGCGGGGGGGAGCTCTGGACAATGAGCAGTTCTTC.

The J gene is TRBJ1-6, the V gene TRBV5-1; D gene unclear. V lost 4 bases to trimming and J lost 10 bases, with 15 bases between them. The CDR3 has 14 residues. Germline V gives CDR1 SGHRS, CDR2 YFSETQ. CDR3 amino acids: CASSRGNAGSPLHF. DNA for the CDR3: TGCGCCAGCAGCCGGGGAAACGCCGGGTCACCCCTCCACTTT.

This chain links TRBV14 with TRBJ2-5; 8 nucleotides align to TRBD2. V was pared by 0 bases and J by 2 bases, with 11 bases of the junction left unmatched. This CDR3 is 18 amino acids long. CDR1 is SGHDN and CDR2 is FVKESK in the germline V gene. The chain's CDR3 is CASSQDGASGPNQETQYF. CDR3 in DNA: TGTGCCAGCAGCCAAGATGGGGCTAGCGGGCCAAATCAAGAGACCCAGTACTTC.

The chain is built from TRBV4-3 and TRBJ2-3; 7 bases map to TRBD2. The CDR3 runs to 18 residues. In germline, CDR1 is LGHNA, CDR2 YSLEER. V was pared by 2 bases and J by 6 bases, with 17 bases of the junction left unmatched. The CDR3 region is CASSQKPTGSGLRDTQYF. For the CDR3, the DNA is TGCGCCAGCAGCCAAAAACCTACGGGTAGCGGGTTGCGGGATACGCAGTATTTT.

V is TRBV18 and J is TRBJ1-1; 9 bases map to TRBD1. Germline CDR1 is KGHSH and CDR2 is LQKENI. Trimming cost V 4 bases and J 0 bases; bases outside gene matches: 9. This CDR3 contains 17 residues. The CDR3 coding sequence is TGTGCCAGCTCACTGGCCGGGACAGGGAGGATGAACACTGAAGCTTTCTTT. It is translated as CASSLAGTGRMNTEAFF.

This sequence joins TRBV7-7 and TRBJ2-5; 7 bases are shared with TRBD1. The CDR3 runs 14 residues. The germline gives CDR1 SSHAT, CDR2 FNYEAQ (reference sequence). The J segment lost 6 bases and the V segment lost 1 base, leaving 5 bases of the junction unmatched. The CDR3 nucleotides read TGTGCCAGCAGCTTAGGACAGGGAATGCAGACCCAGTACTTC. Amino acid sequence: CASSLGQGMQTQYF. Full variable domain (remainder filled in from reference TRBV7-7 and TRBJ2-5): GAGVSQSPRYKVTKRGQDVTLRCDPISSHATLYWYQQALGQGPEFLTYFNYEAQPDKSGLPSDRFSAERPEGSISTLTIQRTEQRDSAMYRCASSLGQGMQTQYFGPGTRLLVL.

The V call is TRBV2, the J call TRBJ2-1; TRBD1 matches 11 bases. CDR1 and CDR2 from the germline V gene are SNHLY and FYNNEI. This CDR3 contains 15 residues. V trimming: 4 bases; J trimming: 4 bases; junction bases outside the gene matches: 3. The CDR3 region has the DNA TGTGCCAGCAGTGTGGGGGACAGGGGGTACAATGAGCAGTTCTTC. Protein: CASSVGDRGYNEQFF.

The V call is TRBV30, the J call TRBJ2-1; 14 nucleotides agree with TRBD2. J gave up 8 bases and V 4 bases, and 4 bases lay outside the gene matches. Germline V gives CDR1 GTSNPN, CDR2 SVGIG (reference sequence). The CDR3 runs 14 residues. As DNA, the CDR3 is TGTGCCTGGATCCCGGGACTAGCGGGAGATGAGCAGTTCTTC. Its translation is CAWIPGLAGDEQFF.

The chain employs TRBV30 and TRBJ2-1; TRBD2 matches 8 bases. V trimming: 4 bases; J trimming: 12 bases; junction bases outside the gene matches: 17. CDR3 length equals 15 residues. Germline lookup yields CDR1 GTSNPN and CDR2 SVGIG (reference sequence). CDR3 nucleotides: TGTGCCTGGACCGGAAGCGGGAGAATTTTGTTAGGGCAGTTCTTC. This codes for CAWTGSGRILLGQFF.

The genes are TRBV30 and TRBJ2-7; D perhaps matches TRBD2 (5 bases). Trimming removed 3 bases from V and 3 bases from J, with 15 bases in between. CDR3 length: 14 residues. Germline V gene data show CDR1 as GTSNPN and CDR2 as SVGIG (reference sequence). The CDR3 region has the DNA TGTGCCTGGAGGTTCGGTGGGAGACACTACGAGCAGTACTTC. Translating it yields CAWRFGGRHYEQYF.

The chain links TRBV7-9 to TRBJ2-7, with 9 nucleotides matching TRBD1. The CDR3 consists of 15 residues. CDR1 SEHNR and CDR2 FQNEAQ come from the germline V gene (reference sequence). V lost 10 bases to trimming and J lost 2 bases; unmatched junction nucleotides: 12. CDR3 nucleotides: TGTGCCATAACTTCCGGGACAGGGTCTGCCTACGAGCAGTACTTC. Amino acids: CAITSGTGSAYEQYF. Supplemented by reference TRBV7-9 and TRBJ2-7, the full variable domain reads DTGVSQNPRHKITKRGQNVTFRCDPISEHNRLYWYRQTLGQGPEFLTYFQNEAQLEKSRLLSDRFSAERPKGSFSTLEIQRTEQGDSAMYLCAITSGTGSAYEQYFGPGTRLTVT.

The chain carries TRBV7-9 and TRBJ1-6; D gene unclear. Germline V gene data show CDR1 as SEHNR and CDR2 as FQNEAQ (reference sequence). V gave up 5 bases and J gave up 9 bases, with 8 bases separating them. This CDR3 is built from 12 residues. The CDR3 here is CASSEGGSPLHF. CDR3 coding DNA: TGTGCCAGCAGCGAGGGCGGTTCACCCCTCCACTTT. Full variable domain (rest looked up from reference TRBV7-9 and TRBJ1-6): DTGVSQNPRHKITKRGQNVTFRCDPISEHNRLYWYRQTLGQGPEFLTYFQNEAQLEKSRLLSDRFSAERPKGSFSTLEIQRTEQGDSAMYLCASSEGGSPLHFGNGTRLTVT.

V is TRBV29-1 and J is TRBJ2-7; the match to TRBD1 covers 10 bases. V was pared by 5 bases and J by 4 bases, with 8 bases of the junction left unmatched. Per the germline V gene, CDR1 is SQVTM and CDR2 is ANQGSEA. This CDR3 comprises 14 residues. The CDR3 region has the DNA TGCAGCGTTCGAAACCCGGGACAGGGGTACGAGCAGTACTTC. Translated, it gives CSVRNPGQGYEQYF.

CDR3: CASSFRQGSSYNEQFF. DNA of the CDR3: TGCGCCAGCAGCTTTCGGCAGGGAAGTTCCTACAATGAGCAGTTCTTC. This chain joins TRBV5-1 and TRBJ2-1; D may be TRBD1 (5 bases). Germline assignment: CDR1 SGHRS and CDR2 YFSETQ. V lost 2 bases to trimming and J lost 1 base, with 13 bases between them. The CDR3 covers 16 residues.